This TCR beta chain was profiled in a study of CD8+CD57+ T cells in acquired aplastic anemia. Only patients with CD8+CD57+ cell expansion on flow cytometry were chosen for sequencing. The template for TCR beta VDJ and CDR3 sequence profiling was genomic DNA. One entry per CDR3 protein results from TCRdb running MiXCR on the reads. The sample holds about 160,000 distinct CDR3 sequences; 60% to 80% are singletons and the top ten take 45% to 60%. V lost 6 bases, J lost 7 bases, and 9 bases lay in between. CDR1 is SEHNR and CDR2 is FQNEAQ in the germline V gene (reference sequence). This CDR3 has 12 amino acids.

The chain recombines TRBV7-9 with TRBJ2-2; D ambiguous. The sequence was collected from a human donor with aplastic anemia. Sample: sorted CD4+, CD8+, or CD8+CD57+ T cells (not recorded which) from PBMCs. CDR3 DNA sequence: TGTGCCAGCAGACCAGACCTCGGGGAGCTGTTTTTT. Translated, it gives CASRPDLGELFF.